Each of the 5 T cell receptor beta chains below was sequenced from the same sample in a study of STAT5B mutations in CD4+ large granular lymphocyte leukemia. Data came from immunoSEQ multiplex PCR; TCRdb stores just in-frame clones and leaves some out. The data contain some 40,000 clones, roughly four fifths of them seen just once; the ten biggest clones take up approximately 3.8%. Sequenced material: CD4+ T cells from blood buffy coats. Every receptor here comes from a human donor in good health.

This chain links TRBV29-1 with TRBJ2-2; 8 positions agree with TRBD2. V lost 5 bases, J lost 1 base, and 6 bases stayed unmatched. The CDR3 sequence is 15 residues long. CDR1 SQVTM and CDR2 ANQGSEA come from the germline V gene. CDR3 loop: CSVLGTRENTGELFF. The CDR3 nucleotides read TGCAGCGTTCTCGGGACTAGGGAGAACACCGGGGAGCTGTTTTTT.

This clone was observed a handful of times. CDR3 protein: CASSLASAGRGSPLHF. DNA of the CDR3: TGCGCCAGCAGCTTGGCCTCAGCAGGGAGAGGGTCACCCCTCCACTTT. The rearrangement uses TRBV5-1 and TRBJ1-6; D is perhaps TRBD1 (5 bases). Trimming shortened V by 0 bases and J by 10 bases, and 17 bases separated the two germline ends. This CDR3 comprises 16 residues. Per the germline V gene, CDR1 is SGHRS and CDR2 is YFSETQ.

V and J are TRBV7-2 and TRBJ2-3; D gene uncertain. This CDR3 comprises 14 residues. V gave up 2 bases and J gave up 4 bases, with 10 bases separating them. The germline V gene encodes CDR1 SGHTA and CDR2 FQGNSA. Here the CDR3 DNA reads TGTGCCAGCAGCTTACCCGTCCCGCCAGATACGCAGTATTTT. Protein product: CASSLPVPPDTQYF.

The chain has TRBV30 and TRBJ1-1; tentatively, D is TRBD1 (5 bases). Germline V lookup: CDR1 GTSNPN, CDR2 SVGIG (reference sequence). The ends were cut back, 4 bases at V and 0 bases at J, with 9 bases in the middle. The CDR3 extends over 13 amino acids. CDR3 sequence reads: CAWTAGLNTEAFF. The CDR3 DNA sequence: TGTGCCTGGACGGCAGGGCTGAACACTGAAGCTTTCTTT.

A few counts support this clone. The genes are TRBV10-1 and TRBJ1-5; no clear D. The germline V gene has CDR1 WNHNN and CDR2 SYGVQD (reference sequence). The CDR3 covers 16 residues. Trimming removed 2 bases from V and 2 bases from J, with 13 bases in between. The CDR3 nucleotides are TGCGCCAGCAGTGAGGAGGGTTGGAATGGCAATCAGCCCCAGCATTTT. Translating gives CASSEEGWNGNQPQHF.